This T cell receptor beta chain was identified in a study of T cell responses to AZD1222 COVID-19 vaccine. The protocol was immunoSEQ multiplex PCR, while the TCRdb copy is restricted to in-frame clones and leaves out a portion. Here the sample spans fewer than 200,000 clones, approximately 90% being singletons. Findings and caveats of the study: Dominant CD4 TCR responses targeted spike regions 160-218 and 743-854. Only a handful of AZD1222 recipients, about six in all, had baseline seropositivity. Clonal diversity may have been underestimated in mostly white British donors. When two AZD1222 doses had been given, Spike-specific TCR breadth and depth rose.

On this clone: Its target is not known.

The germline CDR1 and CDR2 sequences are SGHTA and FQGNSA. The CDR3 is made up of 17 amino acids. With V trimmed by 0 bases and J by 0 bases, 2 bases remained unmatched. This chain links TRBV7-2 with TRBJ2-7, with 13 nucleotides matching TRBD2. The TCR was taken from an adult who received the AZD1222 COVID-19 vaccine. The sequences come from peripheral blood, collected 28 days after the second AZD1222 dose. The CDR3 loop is CASSLAGLAGVSYEQYF. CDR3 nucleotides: TGTGCCAGCAGCTTAGCAGGACTAGCGGGGGTCTCCTACGAGCAGTACTTC.